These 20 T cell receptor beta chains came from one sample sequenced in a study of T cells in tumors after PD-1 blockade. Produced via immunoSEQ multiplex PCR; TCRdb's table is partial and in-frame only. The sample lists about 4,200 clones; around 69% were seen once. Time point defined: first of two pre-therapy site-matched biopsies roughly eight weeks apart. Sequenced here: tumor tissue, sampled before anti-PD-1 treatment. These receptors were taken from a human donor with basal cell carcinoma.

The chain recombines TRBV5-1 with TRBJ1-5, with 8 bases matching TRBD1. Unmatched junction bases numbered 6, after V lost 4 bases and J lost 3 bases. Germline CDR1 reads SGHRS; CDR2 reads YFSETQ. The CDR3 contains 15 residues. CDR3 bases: TGCGCCAGCAGCCGGACAGGGAGCGACAATCAGCCCCAGCATTTT. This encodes CASSRTGSDNQPQHF.

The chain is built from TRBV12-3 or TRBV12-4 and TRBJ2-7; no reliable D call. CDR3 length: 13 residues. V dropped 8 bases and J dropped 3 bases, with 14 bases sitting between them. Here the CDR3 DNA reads TGTGCCAGCCTCCCTTCAAACGGCTACGAGCAGTACTTC. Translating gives CASLPSNGYEQYF.

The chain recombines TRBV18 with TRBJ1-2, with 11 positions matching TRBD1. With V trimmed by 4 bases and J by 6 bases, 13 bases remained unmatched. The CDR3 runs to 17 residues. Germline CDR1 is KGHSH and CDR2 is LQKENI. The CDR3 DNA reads TGTGCCAGCTCACGGATGAAAGGACAGGGGGCGAATCATGGCTACACCTTC. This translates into CASSRMKGQGANHGYTF. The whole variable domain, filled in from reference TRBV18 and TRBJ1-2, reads NAGVMQNPRHLVRRRGQEARLRCSPMKGHSHVYWYRQLPEEGLKFMVYLQKENIIDESGMPKERFSAEFPKEGPSILRIQQVVRGDSAAYFCASSRMKGQGANHGYTFGSGTRLTVV.

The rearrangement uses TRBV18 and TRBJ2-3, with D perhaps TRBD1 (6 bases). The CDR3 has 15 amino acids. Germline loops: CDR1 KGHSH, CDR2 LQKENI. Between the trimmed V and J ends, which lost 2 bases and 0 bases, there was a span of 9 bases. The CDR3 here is CASSPGQRSTDTQYF. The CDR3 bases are TGTGCCAGCTCACCAGGACAGAGGAGCACAGATACGCAGTATTTT.

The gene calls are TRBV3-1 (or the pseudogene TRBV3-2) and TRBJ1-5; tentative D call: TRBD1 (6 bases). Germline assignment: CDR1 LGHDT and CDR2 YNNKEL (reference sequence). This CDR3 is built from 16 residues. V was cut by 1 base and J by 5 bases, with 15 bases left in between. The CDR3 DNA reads TGTGCCAGCAGCCAAGGGACAGCCTCTCTTCATCAGCCCCAGCATTTT. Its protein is CASSQGTASLHQPQHF.

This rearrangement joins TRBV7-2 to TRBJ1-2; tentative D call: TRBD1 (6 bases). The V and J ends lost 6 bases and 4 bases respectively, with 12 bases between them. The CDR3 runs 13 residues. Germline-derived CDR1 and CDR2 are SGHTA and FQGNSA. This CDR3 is CASSWDNVYGYTF. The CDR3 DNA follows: TGTGCCAGCAGTTGGGACAACGTCTATGGCTACACCTTC. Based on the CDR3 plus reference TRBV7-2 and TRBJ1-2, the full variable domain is GAGVSQSPSNKVTEKGKDVELRCDPISGHTALYWYRQSLGQGLEFLIYFQGNSAPDKSGLPSDRFSAERTGGSVSTLTIQRTQQEDSAVYLCASSWDNVYGYTFGSGTRLTVV.

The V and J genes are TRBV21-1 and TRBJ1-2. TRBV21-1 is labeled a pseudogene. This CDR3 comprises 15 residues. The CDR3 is CASSKAGFSNYGYTF. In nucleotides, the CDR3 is TGTGCCAGCAGCAAAGCAGGATTCTCTAACTATGGCTACACCTTC.

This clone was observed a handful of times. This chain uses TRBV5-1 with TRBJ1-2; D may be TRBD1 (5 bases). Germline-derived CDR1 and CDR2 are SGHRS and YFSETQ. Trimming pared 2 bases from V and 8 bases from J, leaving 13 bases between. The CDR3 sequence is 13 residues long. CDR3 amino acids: CASSLGAQGGYTF. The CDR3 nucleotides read TGCGCCAGCAGCTTAGGGGCCCAAGGAGGCTACACCTTC.

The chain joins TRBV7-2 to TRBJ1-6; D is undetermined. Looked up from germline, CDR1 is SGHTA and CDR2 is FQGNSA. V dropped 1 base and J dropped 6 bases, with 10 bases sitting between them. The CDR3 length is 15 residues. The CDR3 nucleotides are TGTGCCAGCAGCTTAGAGTGGGGAACTAATTCACCCCTCCACTTT. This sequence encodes CASSLEWGTNSPLHF.

As DNA, the CDR3 is TGTGCCAGCAGCCCTATGGGACGGGATAATTCACCCCTCCACTTT. This translates into CASSPMGRDNSPLHF. The rearrangement links TRBV7-2 to TRBJ1-6; a weak D match, TRBD1 (5 bases). Trimming removed 5 bases at V and 5 bases at J, with 13 bases between. Germline V gene sequence: CDR1 SGHTA, CDR2 FQGNSA. The CDR3 runs to 15 residues.

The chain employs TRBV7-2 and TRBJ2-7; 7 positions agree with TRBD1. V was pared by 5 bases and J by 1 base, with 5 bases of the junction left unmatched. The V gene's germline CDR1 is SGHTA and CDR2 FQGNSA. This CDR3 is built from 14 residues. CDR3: CASSPGTVSYEQYF. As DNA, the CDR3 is TGTGCCAGCAGCCCCGGGACAGTTTCCTACGAGCAGTACTTC. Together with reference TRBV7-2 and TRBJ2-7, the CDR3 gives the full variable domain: GAGVSQSPSNKVTEKGKDVELRCDPISGHTALYWYRQSLGQGLEFLIYFQGNSAPDKSGLPSDRFSAERTGGSVSTLTIQRTQQEDSAVYLCASSPGTVSYEQYFGPGTRLTVT.

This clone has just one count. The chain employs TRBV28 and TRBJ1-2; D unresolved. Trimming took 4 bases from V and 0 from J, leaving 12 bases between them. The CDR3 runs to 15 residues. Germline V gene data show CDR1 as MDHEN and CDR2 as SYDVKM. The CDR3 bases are TGTGCCAGCAGTTCATCAGCCAAAGCTAACTATGGCTACACCTTC. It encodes CASSSSAKANYGYTF.

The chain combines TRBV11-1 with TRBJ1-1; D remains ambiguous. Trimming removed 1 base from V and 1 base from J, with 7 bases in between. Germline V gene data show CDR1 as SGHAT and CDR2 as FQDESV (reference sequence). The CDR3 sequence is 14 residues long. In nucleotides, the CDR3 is TGTGCCAGCAGCTTAGGACGGCAGAACACTGAAGCTTTCTTT. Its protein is CASSLGRQNTEAFF. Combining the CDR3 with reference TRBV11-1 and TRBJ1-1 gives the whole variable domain EAEVAQSPRYKITEKSQAVAFWCDPISGHATLYWYRQILGQGPELLVQFQDESVVDDSQLPKDRFSAERLKGVDSTLKIQPAELGDSAMYLCASSLGRQNTEAFFGQGTRLTVV.

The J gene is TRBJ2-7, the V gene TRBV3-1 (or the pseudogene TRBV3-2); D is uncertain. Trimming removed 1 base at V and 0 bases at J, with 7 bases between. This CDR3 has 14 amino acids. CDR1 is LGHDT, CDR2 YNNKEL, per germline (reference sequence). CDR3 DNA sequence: TGTGCCAGCAGCCAAGGTCTGAGCTCCTACGAGCAGTACTTC. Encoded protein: CASSQGLSSYEQYF.

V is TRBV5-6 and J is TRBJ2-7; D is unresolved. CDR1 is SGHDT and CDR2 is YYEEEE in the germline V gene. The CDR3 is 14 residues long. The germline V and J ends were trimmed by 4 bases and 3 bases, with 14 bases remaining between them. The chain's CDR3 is CASSQTDEFYEQYF. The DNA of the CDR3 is TGTGCCAGCAGCCAAACAGATGAGTTCTACGAGCAGTACTTC.

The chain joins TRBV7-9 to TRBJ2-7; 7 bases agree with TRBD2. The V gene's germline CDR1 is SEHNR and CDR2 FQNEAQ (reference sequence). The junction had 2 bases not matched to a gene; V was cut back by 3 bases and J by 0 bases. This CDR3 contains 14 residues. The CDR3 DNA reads TGTGCCAGCAGCTTTACGGGGGGCTCCTACGAGCAGTACTTC. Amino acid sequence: CASSFTGGSYEQYF.

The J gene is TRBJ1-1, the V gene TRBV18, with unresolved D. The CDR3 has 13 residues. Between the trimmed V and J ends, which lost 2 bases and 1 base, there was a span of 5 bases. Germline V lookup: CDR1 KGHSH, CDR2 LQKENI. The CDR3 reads CASSPGANTEAFF. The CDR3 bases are TGTGCCAGCTCACCAGGCGCGAACACTGAAGCTTTCTTT.

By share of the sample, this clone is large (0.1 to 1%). The CDR3 DNA reads as TGTGCCAGCAGCTATTTTCCGGGACAGCCTCAGAACGAGCAGTACTTC. Translation: CASSYFPGQPQNEQYF. The gene calls are TRBV7-2 and TRBJ2-7; 7 nucleotides line up with TRBD1. CDR3 length: 16 residues. Germline assignment: CDR1 SGHTA and CDR2 FQGNSA. V gave up 4 bases and J gave up 5 bases; unmatched junction bases: 14.

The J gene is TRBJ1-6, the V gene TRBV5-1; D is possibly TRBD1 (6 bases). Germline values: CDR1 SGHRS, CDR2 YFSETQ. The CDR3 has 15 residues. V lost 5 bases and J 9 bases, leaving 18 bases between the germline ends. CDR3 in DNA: TGCGCCAGCAGGGGCTACGGGGGGCAGGGTTCACCCCTCCACTTT. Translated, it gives CASRGYGGQGSPLHF.

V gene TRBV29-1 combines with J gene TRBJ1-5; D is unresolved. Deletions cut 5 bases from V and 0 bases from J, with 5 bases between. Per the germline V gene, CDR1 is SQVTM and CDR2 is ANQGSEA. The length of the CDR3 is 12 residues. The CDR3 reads CSVQHSNQPQHF. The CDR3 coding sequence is TGCAGCGTTCAGCATAGCAATCAGCCCCAGCATTTT.